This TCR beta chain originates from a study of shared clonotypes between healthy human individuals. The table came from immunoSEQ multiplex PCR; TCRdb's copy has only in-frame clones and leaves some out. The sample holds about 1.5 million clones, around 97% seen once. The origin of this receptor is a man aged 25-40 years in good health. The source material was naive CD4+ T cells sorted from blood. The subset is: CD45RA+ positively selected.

In DNA form, the CDR3 reads TGTGCCAGCAGCCAGAAGGCAGGGGGTCGGGGCTACACCTTC. Protein: CASSQKAGGRGYTF. The chain links TRBV7-2 to TRBJ1-2; TRBD1 aligns across 7 bases. The CDR3 has 14 residues. With 5 bases clipped from V and 8 bases from J, the junction kept 11 bases outside the gene matches. Germline loops: CDR1 SGHTA, CDR2 FQGNSA.